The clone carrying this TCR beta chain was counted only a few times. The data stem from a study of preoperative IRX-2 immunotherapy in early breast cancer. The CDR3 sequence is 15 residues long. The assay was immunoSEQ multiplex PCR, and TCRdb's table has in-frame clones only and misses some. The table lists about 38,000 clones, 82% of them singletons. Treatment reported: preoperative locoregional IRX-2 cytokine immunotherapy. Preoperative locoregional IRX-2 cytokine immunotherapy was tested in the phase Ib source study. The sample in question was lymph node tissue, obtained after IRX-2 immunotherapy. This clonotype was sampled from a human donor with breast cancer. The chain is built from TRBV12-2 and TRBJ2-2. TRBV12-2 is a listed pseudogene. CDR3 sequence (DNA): TGTGCAAGTCGCTTAGTGGGGGAGAACACCGGGGAGCTGTTTTTT. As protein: CASRLVGENTGELFF.